This TCR beta chain was captured by sequencing in a study of PD-1 blockade in classical Hodgkin lymphoma. Study conclusions and caveats: Those patients who began receiving nivolumab less than 1 year after ASCT had lower diversity, and they were excluded. Factors driving the repertoire differences, possibly disease activity or prior therapy, remain undefined. Diversity in CD4+ TCRs, unlike that measured in CD8+ TCRs, had risen significantly by C4D1.

Germline values: CDR1 SGHTA, CDR2 FQGTGA. Trimming left V 2 bases short and J 4 bases short, with 11 bases between. This CDR3 has 15 residues. To note about this clone: The antigen is unknown.

As to time point: cycle 4 day 1 (C4D1), after 6 weeks of nivolumab. Each patient relapsed following autologous stem cell transplantation, and prior brentuximab vedotin exposure differed. Best responses fell into complete response, partial response or progressive disease. Libraries were prepared by immunoSEQ multiplex PCR; TCRdb keeps only in-frame clonotypes and omits some of them. Of over 20,000 clones in the sample, roughly 80% were seen once. V is TRBV7-3 and J is TRBJ2-2; D possibly uses TRBD1 or TRBD2 (6 bases each). The receptor's source is a human donor with classical Hodgkin lymphoma. Source: peripheral blood mononuclear cells (PBMCs), taken before the fourth cycle of nivolumab. The CDR3 here is CASSLLGGGTGELFF. The CDR3 DNA reads TGTGCCAGCAGCTTATTAGGGGGAGGCACCGGGGAGCTGTTTTTT.